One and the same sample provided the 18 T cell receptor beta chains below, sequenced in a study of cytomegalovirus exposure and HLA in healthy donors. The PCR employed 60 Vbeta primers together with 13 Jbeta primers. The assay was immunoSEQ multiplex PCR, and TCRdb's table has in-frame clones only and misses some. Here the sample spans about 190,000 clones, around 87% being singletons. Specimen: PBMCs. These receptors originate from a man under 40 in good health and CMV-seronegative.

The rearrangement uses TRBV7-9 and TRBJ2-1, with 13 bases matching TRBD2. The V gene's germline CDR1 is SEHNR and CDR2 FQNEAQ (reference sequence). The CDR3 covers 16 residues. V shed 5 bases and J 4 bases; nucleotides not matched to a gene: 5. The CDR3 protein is CASSPLAGGPYNEQFF. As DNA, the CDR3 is TGTGCCAGCAGCCCACTAGCGGGGGGGCCGTACAATGAGCAGTTCTTC.

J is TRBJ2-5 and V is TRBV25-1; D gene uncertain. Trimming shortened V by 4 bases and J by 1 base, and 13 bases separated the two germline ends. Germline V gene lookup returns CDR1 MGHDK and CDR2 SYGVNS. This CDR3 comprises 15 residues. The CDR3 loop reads CASSAYERLQETQYF. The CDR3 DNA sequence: TGTGCCAGCAGTGCCTACGAGAGGCTCCAAGAGACCCAGTACTTC.

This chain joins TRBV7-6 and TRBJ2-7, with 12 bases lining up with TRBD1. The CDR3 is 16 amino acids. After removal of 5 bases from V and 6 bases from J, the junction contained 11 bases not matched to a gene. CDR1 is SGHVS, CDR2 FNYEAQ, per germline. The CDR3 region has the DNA TGTGCCAGCAGCATGACTTGGGACAGGGGGCTCGGCGAGCAGTACTTC. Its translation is CASSMTWDRGLGEQYF.

CDR3 coding DNA: TGTGCCAGCAGTTACGGCCTCGGGGGGGTTACTGAAGCTTTCTTT. Translated, it gives CASSYGLGGVTEAFF. This sequence joins TRBV6-5 and TRBJ1-1, with D maybe TRBD1 (5 bases). Germline V gene lookup returns CDR1 MNHEY and CDR2 SVGAGI. Trimming stripped 2 bases from V and 5 bases from J, with 15 bases between. This CDR3 is 15 amino acids long.

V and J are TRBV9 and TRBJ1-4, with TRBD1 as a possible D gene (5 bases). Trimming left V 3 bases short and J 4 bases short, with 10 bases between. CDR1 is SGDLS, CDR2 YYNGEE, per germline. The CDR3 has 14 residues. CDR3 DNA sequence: TGTGCCAGCAGCGGCGGGACGGTTAATGAAAAACTGTTTTTT. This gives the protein CASSGGTVNEKLFF.

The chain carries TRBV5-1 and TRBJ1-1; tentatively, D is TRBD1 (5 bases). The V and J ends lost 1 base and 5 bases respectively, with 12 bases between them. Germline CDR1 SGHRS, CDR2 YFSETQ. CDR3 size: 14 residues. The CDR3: CASSLRAGGTEAFF. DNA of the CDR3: TGCGCCAGCAGCTTGAGGGCCGGGGGAACTGAAGCTTTCTTT.

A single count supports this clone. This CDR3 is CASRSGTSGKDEQFF. The CDR3 nucleotides are TGTGCCAGCAGATCCGGGACTAGCGGGAAAGATGAGCAGTTCTTC. The chain couples TRBV28 to TRBJ2-1, with TRBD2 matching over 13 bases. In germline, CDR1 is MDHEN, CDR2 SYDVKM. After removal of 6 bases from V and 8 bases from J, the junction contained 7 bases not matched to a gene. The CDR3 is 15 amino acids.

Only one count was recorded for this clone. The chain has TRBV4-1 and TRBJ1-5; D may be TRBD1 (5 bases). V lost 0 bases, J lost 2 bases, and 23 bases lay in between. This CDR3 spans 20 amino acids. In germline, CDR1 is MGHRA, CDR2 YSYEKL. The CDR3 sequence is CASSQDRGNWGGFGNQPQHF. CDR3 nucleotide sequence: TGCGCCAGCAGCCAAGATCGGGGAAACTGGGGGGGATTTGGCAATCAGCCCCAGCATTTT.

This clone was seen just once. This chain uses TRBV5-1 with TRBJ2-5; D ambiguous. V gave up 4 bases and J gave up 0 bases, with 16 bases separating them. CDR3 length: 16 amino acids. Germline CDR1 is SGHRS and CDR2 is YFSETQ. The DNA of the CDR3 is TGCGCCAGCAGCCTGGGGTTTGCCGCGAACCAAGAGACCCAGTACTTC. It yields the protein CASSLGFAANQETQYF.

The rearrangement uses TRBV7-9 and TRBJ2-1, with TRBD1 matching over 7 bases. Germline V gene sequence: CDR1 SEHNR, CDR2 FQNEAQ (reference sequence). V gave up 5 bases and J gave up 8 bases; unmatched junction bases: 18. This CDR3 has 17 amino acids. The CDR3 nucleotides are TGTGCCAGCAGCGTCAAGATTGGGACAGCCCAAGGCCATGAGCAGTTCTTC. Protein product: CASSVKIGTAQGHEQFF.

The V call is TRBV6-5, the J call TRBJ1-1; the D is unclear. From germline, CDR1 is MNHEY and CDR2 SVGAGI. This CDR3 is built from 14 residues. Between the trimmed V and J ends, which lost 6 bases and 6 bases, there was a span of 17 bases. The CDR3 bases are TGTGCCAGCAGCTTAAGCTCAGGAGGTCCTGAAGCTTTCTTT. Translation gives CASSLSSGGPEAFF.

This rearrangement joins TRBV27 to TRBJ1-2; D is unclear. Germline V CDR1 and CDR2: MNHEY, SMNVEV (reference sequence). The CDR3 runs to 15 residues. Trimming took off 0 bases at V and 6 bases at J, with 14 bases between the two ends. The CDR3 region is CASSLSPLVLNGYTF. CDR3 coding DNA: TGTGCCAGCAGTTTATCCCCACTCGTGCTGAATGGCTACACCTTC.

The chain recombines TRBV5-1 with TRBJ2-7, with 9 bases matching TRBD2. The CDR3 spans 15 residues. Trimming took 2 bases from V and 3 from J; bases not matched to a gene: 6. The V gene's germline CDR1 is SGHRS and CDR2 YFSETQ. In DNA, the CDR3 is TGCGCCAGCAGCTTAGCGAGCGGGAGGAACTACGAGCAGTACTTC. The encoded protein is CASSLASGRNYEQYF.

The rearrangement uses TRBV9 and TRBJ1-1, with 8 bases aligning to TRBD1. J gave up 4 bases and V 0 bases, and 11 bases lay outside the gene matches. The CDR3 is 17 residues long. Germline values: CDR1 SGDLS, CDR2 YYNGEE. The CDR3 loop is CASSVASRGLGATEAFF. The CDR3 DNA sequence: TGTGCCAGCAGCGTAGCAAGCAGGGGGCTCGGTGCCACTGAAGCTTTCTTT.

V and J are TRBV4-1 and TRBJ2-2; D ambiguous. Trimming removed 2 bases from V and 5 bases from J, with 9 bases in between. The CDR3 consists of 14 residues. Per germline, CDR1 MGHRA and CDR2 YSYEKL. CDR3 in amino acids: CASSQRQVTGELFF. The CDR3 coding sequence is TGCGCCAGCAGCCAACGACAAGTAACCGGGGAGCTGTTTTTT.

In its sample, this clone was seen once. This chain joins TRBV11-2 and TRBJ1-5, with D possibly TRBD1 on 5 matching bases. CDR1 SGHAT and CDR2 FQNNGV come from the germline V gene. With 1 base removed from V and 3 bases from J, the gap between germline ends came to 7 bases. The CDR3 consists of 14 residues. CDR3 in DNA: TGTGCCAGCAGCTTAGGCAGGGACAATCAGCCCCAGCATTTT. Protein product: CASSLGRDNQPQHF.

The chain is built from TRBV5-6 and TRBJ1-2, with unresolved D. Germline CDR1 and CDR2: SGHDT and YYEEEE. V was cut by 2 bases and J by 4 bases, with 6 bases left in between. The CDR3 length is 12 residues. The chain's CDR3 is CASSLGSYGYTF. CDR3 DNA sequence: TGTGCCAGCAGCTTAGGGAGCTATGGCTACACCTTC.

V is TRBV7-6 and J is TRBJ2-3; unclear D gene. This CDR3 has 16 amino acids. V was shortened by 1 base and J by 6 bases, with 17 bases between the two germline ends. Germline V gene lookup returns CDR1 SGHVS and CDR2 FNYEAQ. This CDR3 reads CASSLVAPPGLDTQYF. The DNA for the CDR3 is TGTGCCAGCAGCTTAGTAGCACCCCCGGGTCTCGATACGCAGTATTTT.